This TCR beta chain emerged from a study of cytomegalovirus exposure and HLA in healthy donors. There are 14 residues in the CDR3. Trimming pared 6 bases from V and 0 bases from J, leaving 11 bases between. Per the germline V gene, CDR1 is MNHNY and CDR2 is SVGAGI (reference sequence). The PCR contained 60 Vbeta and 13 Jbeta primers. Only in-frame clones appear in the TCRdb table, and some are missing; sequencing was by immunoSEQ multiplex PCR. This sample has roughly 200,000 clones, with around 70% found just once. Material for sequencing was PBMCs. The chain is built from TRBV6-6 and TRBJ1-2, with D tentatively TRBD1 (6 bases). This clonotype originated in a male donor in good health and CMV-seronegative. CDR3 region: CASRGHQANYGYTF. DNA of the CDR3: TGTGCCAGCAGGGGACACCAAGCTAACTATGGCTACACCTTC.